The 18 T cell receptor beta chains in this list originate from one sample, sequenced in a study of T cells in Graves' hyperthyroidism and ophthalmopathy. The source material, RNA transcripts, was used to amplify TCR beta CDR3 regions. During a first-round RT-PCR of the TCR CDR3, the HTBI primer set was used. TCRdb independently ran MiXCR on the multiplex PCR reads; one entry per CDR3 protein. The sample lists 550,000 to 700,000 distinct CDR3 sequences, 46% occurring once. Sequences were obtained from peripheral blood or thyroid tissue (not recorded which). The receptors come from an adult woman with Graves' disease, either hyperthyroidism or ophthalmopathy (not recorded which).

This clonotype has at least ten counts. This chain connects TRBV5-1 to TRBJ1-1; 8 positions match TRBD1. Trimming removed 4 bases from V and 5 bases from J; junction bases left unmatched: 10. CDR3 length: 15 amino acids. Germline V gene sequence: CDR1 SGHRS, CDR2 YFSETQ. This CDR3 reads CASSPPTGTGTEAFF. CDR3 bases: TGCGCCAGCAGCCCACCAACCGGGACAGGTACTGAAGCTTTCTTT.

The V gene is TRBV12-3 or TRBV12-4, the J gene TRBJ2-7; weak D call: TRBD2 (5 bases). The CDR3 contains 13 residues. Trimming stripped 2 bases from V and 6 bases from J, with 11 bases between. The CDR3 loop is CASSLRPGGEQYF. The CDR3 nucleotides are TGTGCCAGCAGTTTAAGGCCAGGAGGCGAGCAGTACTTC.

With regard to this clonotype: A much larger clone is a single base away; this may be a read error. The genes are TRBV28 and TRBJ1-1, with D uncertain. Germline assignment: CDR1 MDHEN and CDR2 SYDVKM. There are 13 residues in the CDR3. In DNA, the CDR3 is TGTGCCAGCAGGTTATTAGGCAGCACTGAAGCTTTCTTT. Translating it yields CASRLLGSTEAFF.

This clonotype was seen at least ten times. This chain links TRBV19 with TRBJ2-2; TRBD1 might be the D (6 bases). Germline V gene data show CDR1 as LNHDA and CDR2 as SQIVND (reference sequence). Trimming shortened V by 6 bases and J by 6 bases, and 11 bases separated the two germline ends. This CDR3 has 13 residues. The DNA of the CDR3 is TGTGCCAGTAGGCTACAGGGAGCCGGGGAGCTGTTTTTT. Its protein is CASRLQGAGELFF.

The J gene is TRBJ1-5, the V gene TRBV7-8; tentatively, D is TRBD1 (5 bases). Germline-derived CDR1 and CDR2 are SGHVS and FQNEAQ. The CDR3 sequence is 15 residues long. V shed 6 bases and J shed 2 bases, with 14 bases lying between them. The chain's CDR3 is CASSAPTRGNQPQHF. CDR3 bases: TGTGCCAGCAGTGCCCCTACCAGGGGCAATCAGCCCCAGCATTTT.

V is TRBV25-1 and J is TRBJ2-5; 7 bases are shared with TRBD1. Germline V lookup: CDR1 MGHDK, CDR2 SYGVNS. The CDR3 runs to 17 residues. V was clipped by 6 bases and J by 1 base; unmatched bases: 14. Here the CDR3 reads CASRDRRFIAIQETQYF. CDR3 nucleotide sequence: TGTGCCAGCAGGGACAGGAGATTTATAGCGATCCAAGAGACCCAGTACTTC.

V is TRBV11-2 and J is TRBJ1-6, with unresolved D. Trimming removed 6 bases at V and 6 bases at J, with 12 bases between. This CDR3 contains 14 residues. CDR1 and CDR2 from the germline V gene are SGHAT and FQNNGV. The CDR3 DNA is TGTGCCAGCAGTTCCCCCGGATTTAATTCACCCCTCCACTTT. It translates to CASSSPGFNSPLHF.

Many counts were recorded for this clonotype. This chain links TRBV6-5 with TRBJ2-5; D gene uncertain. The germline V gene encodes CDR1 MNHEY and CDR2 SVGAGI. Trimming left V 0 bases short and J 10 bases short, with 12 bases between. The CDR3 covers 13 residues. CDR3 sequence (DNA): TGTGCCAGCAGTTACTCGCCGATCGTGGGCCAGTACTTC. It specifies CASSYSPIVGQYF.

Many counts were recorded for this clonotype. The rearrangement links TRBV11-2 to TRBJ1-5; D perhaps matches TRBD1 (5 bases). CDR1 is SGHAT, CDR2 FQNNGV, per germline. CDR3 length: 14 residues. Trimming cost V 5 bases and J 4 bases, with 12 bases left between them. In DNA, the CDR3 is TGTGCCAGCAGCCCATGGGGCACAAATCAGCCCCAGCATTTT. It is translated as CASSPWGTNQPQHF.

About this clonotype itself: One end of the junction varies from germline; a read error may be responsible. The chain carries TRBV9 and TRBJ2-7, with D maybe TRBD1 (5 bases). This CDR3 contains 11 residues. Germline lookup yields CDR1 SGDLS and CDR2 YYNGEE. CDR3: CASSGQFDQDF. The CDR3 coding sequence is TGTGCCAGCAGCGGACAGTTTGATCAAGACTTC.

Comment on this clonotype: This clone may be a read error of a much larger clone one base away. This chain links TRBV4-1 with TRBJ2-2; no definite D call. The ends were cut back, 4 bases at V and 7 bases at J, with 13 bases in the middle. Germline V gene sequence: CDR1 MGHRA, CDR2 YSYEKL. The CDR3 extends over 14 amino acids. CDR3 sequence (DNA): TGCGCCAGCAGCCCTACTCCGGGCGACGGGGAGCTGTTTTTT. It codes for CASSPTPGDGELFF.

This clonotype appeared a single time. The chain couples TRBV5-1 to TRBJ1-2; tentatively, D is TRBD1 (5 bases). V lost 0 bases, J lost 5 bases, and 14 bases lay in between. This CDR3 region has 15 residues. Germline V gene sequence: CDR1 SGHRS, CDR2 YFSETQ. The CDR3 loop reads CASSLEGGTQYGYTF. The CDR3 DNA sequence: TGCGCCAGCAGCTTGGAAGGCGGGACGCAATATGGCTACACCTTC.

The V call is TRBV15, the J call TRBJ1-2, with unresolved D. This CDR3 region has 14 residues. V was pared by 8 bases and J by 8 bases, with 21 bases between. Germline values: CDR1 LNHNV, CDR2 YYDKDF (reference sequence). The CDR3 DNA follows: TGTGCCACCGGGGAGGGAGGAACTTCGGGGGGCTACACCTTC. As protein: CATGEGGTSGGYTF.

The gene calls are TRBV19 and TRBJ2-2, with D hard to call. The germline V and J ends were trimmed by 7 bases and 1 base, with 7 bases remaining between them. The length of the CDR3 is 13 residues. The germline CDR1 and CDR2 sequences are LNHDA and SQIVND (reference sequence). The CDR3 sequence is CASTAVNTGELFF. The CDR3 DNA reads TGTGCCAGTACGGCGGTGAACACCGGGGAGCTGTTTTTT.

Note on this clonotype: A much larger clone sits a single nucleotide away, making a read error possible. The chain recombines TRBV11-2 with TRBJ1-1; possibly TRBD1 for D (5 bases). The germline V and J ends were trimmed by 5 bases and 3 bases, with 13 bases remaining between them. The CDR3 runs to 14 residues. Germline V lookup: CDR1 SGHAT, CDR2 FQNNGV. This CDR3 is CASSQIGGDTEAFF. CDR3 in DNA: TGTGCCAGCAGCCAAATCGGGGGGGACACTGAAGCTTTCTTT.

This clonotype was seen at least ten times. CDR3 in amino acids: CASSSTTNQPQHF. In nucleotides, the CDR3 is TGTGCCAGCAGCTCGACGACTAATCAGCCCCAGCATTTT. The V gene is TRBV9, the J gene TRBJ1-5; D not certain. The CDR3 extends over 13 amino acids. The V gene's germline CDR1 is SGDLS and CDR2 YYNGEE. Trimming took off 4 bases at V and 4 bases at J, with 9 bases between the two ends.

This clonotype showed up many times. The J gene is TRBJ1-3, the V gene TRBV12-3 or TRBV12-4; tentative D call: TRBD1 (5 bases). V gave up 6 bases and J gave up 3 bases, with 12 bases separating them. The CDR3 consists of 14 residues. In DNA, the CDR3 is TGTGCCAGCAGCCGACAGATTTTTGGAAACACCATATATTTT. This gives the protein CASSRQIFGNTIYF.

V is TRBV29-1 and J is TRBJ1-2, with no clear D. Trimming took off 4 bases at V and 4 bases at J, with 16 bases between the two ends. Germline CDR1 SQVTM, CDR2 ANQGSEA. The length of the CDR3 is 14 residues. DNA for the CDR3: TGCAGCGTTGTTCTCCAGGACGGGTTCTATGGCTACACCTTC. As protein: CSVVLQDGFYGYTF.